The source of this T cell receptor beta chain is a study of molecular identifiers for immune sequencing clone quantification. Points on this clonotype: One end of the junction fails to match germline, which may point to a read error.

Previously described methods and listed TCR primers were used for bulk TCR libraries. One entry per CDR3 protein, called by TCRdb with MiXCR from the PCR reads. This sample carries around 460,000 distinct CDR3 sequences, about 20% of them seen once, and the ten largest clones take about 0.8%. The source of this sequence is a human donor in good health. Some libraries in this study had Jurkat cell RNA spiked in. Sequencing was done on a sample of naive CD8+ T cells from blood, with Jurkat cell RNA spiked in. The subset was: FACS-sorted CD8+CD4-CCR7+CD45RA+ naive T cells.

CDR3 nucleotide sequence: TGTGCCAGCGGCTTAGGAGATTCTTGCGAGCAGTACTTC. The encoded protein is CASGLGDSCEQYF. The J gene is TRBJ2-7, the V gene TRBV11-3; D gene uncertain. Germline CDR1 SGHNT, CDR2 YENEEA. The CDR3 consists of 13 residues.